The 24 T cell receptor beta chains below come from one sample, sequenced in a study of T cell clusters in autoimmune cytopenias (dated by TCRdb to about 2019). Per sample, about 250 ng of peripheral blood genomic DNA, 35,000 to 45,000 genome equivalents, was used for TRB amplification. Reads for this sample came from an Illumina MiSeq. TRB rearrangements were amplified by multiplex PCR using a touch-down protocol with TRB-A and TRB-B primer pools mixed in one tube. TCRdb reprocessed the reads, so every CDR3 protein sequence counts as one entry and DNA is not shown. The data table for this sample lists 5,000 to 7,000 distinct CDR3 sequences. In total, the top ten clones hold approximately 62% of the sample. In addition, the sample was reused for a study of T cell repertoires in aging, cancer and after chemotherapy.

Sample: peripheral blood. The receptor source for this set is a human donor in good health.

Frequency places this clonotype as medium-sized. CDR3 in amino acids: CASSPSGRSLPYEQYF. The V gene is TRBV6-5, the J gene TRBJ2-7; TCRdb proposes TRBD1, but this gene call is untestable without DNA. Germline V CDR1 and CDR2: MNHEY, SVGAGI. This CDR3 contains 16 residues.

The J gene is TRBJ2-1, the V gene TRBV6-5; the D call from TCRdb, TRBD2, cannot be confirmed without DNA. Germline loops: CDR1 MNHEY, CDR2 SVGAGI. CDR3 length: 17 residues. The chain's CDR3 is CASSLDLRGSSYNEQFF.

The V gene is TRBV19, the J gene TRBJ1-3; the TCRdb call, TRBD1, lacks DNA for checking. The CDR3 loop spans 15 amino acids. Germline V lookup: CDR1 LNHDA, CDR2 SQIVND (reference sequence). The CDR3 sequence is CASKAGGNSGNTIYF.

The chain links TRBV29-1 to TRBJ1-2; the TCRdb call, TRBD1, lacks DNA for checking. The CDR3 is 18 residues long. Germline V gene data show CDR1 as SQVTM and CDR2 as ANQGSEA. Here the CDR3 reads CSVEDRRDRGRGNYGYTF.

The CDR3: CASSFSGGTGELFF. The gene calls are TRBV19 and TRBJ2-2; without DNA, the TCRdb call of TRBD2 cannot be checked. Looked up from germline, CDR1 is LNHDA and CDR2 is SQIVND (reference sequence). The CDR3 extends over 14 amino acids.

The rearrangement joins TRBV12-3 or TRBV12-4 to TRBJ2-1. The CDR3 runs 13 residues. The CDR3 loop reads CASSPVTYNEQFF.

CDR3 sequence reads: CASSLKVGLEQFF. This chain connects TRBV13 to TRBJ2-1; there is no DNA to check the TCRdb D call of TRBD2. Germline values: CDR1 PRHDT, CDR2 FYEKMQ (reference sequence). The CDR3 is 13 residues long.

This clonotype is medium-sized by frequency. The genes are TRBV29-1 and TRBJ2-5; without DNA, the TCRdb call of TRBD1 cannot be checked. Germline-derived CDR1 and CDR2 are SQVTM and ANQGSEA. The CDR3 totals 15 residues. The CDR3 loop reads CSVAPQGGGQETQYF.

The chain combines TRBV12-3 or TRBV12-4 with TRBJ2-5. This CDR3 comprises 13 residues. CDR3 loop: CASSLGGTETQYF.

The chain joins TRBV7-6 to TRBJ2-3; TCRdb designates TRBD2, a call that cannot be tested without DNA. Germline values: CDR1 SGHVS, CDR2 FNYEAQ. CDR3 length: 16 residues. CDR3: CASSPRVAGGTDTQYF.

CDR3 protein: CAWTRGTRDTQYF. V is TRBV30 and J is TRBJ2-3; the TCRdb call, TRBD2, lacks DNA for checking. Germline V CDR1 and CDR2: GTSNPN, SVGIG (reference sequence). This CDR3 has 13 residues.

The J gene is TRBJ1-3, the V gene TRBV6-5; TCRdb indicates TRBD1, and absent DNA this call remains unverified. Germline V gives CDR1 MNHEY, CDR2 SVGAGI. CDR3 length: 12 residues. The CDR3 sequence is CASRGGSNTIYF.

The rearrangement joins TRBV6-5 to TRBJ1-5; TCRdb reports TRBD1, a call that lacks DNA to check it against. The CDR3 sequence is 14 residues long. Germline lookup yields CDR1 MNHEY and CDR2 SVGAGI. The CDR3: CASRPQGINQPQHF.

The chain carries TRBV19 and TRBJ2-1; TCRdb gives TRBD1 as the D gene, but with no DNA this cannot be confirmed. Germline V gene data show CDR1 as LNHDA and CDR2 as SQIVND (reference sequence). This CDR3 has 13 residues. The CDR3 loop is CASNREDSNEQFF.

Judged by frequency, this clonotype is medium-sized. The J gene is TRBJ1-1, the V gene TRBV11-1; the D call of TRBD1 rests on TCRdb alone, since no DNA is present to check it. Germline V gene data show CDR1 as SGHAT and CDR2 as FQDESV (reference sequence). There are 12 residues in the CDR3. CDR3 region: CASRGYRGEAFF.

The chain is built from TRBV6-5 and TRBJ2-1; there is no DNA to check the TCRdb D call of TRBD1. In germline, CDR1 is MNHEY, CDR2 SVGAGI. The CDR3 consists of 13 residues. CDR3 sequence reads: CASSYGGQVEQFF.

This chain links TRBV5-4 with TRBJ2-2; TCRdb returns TRBD1, unconfirmable since there is no DNA. The CDR3 runs to 18 residues. Per the germline V gene, CDR1 is SGHNT and CDR2 is YYREEE (reference sequence). The CDR3 loop reads CASSSGTGGALNTGELFF.

The chain combines TRBV30 with TRBJ2-1; TCRdb outputs TRBD2, but without DNA this stays unchecked. This CDR3 comprises 15 residues. CDR1 GTSNPN and CDR2 SVGIG come from the germline V gene (reference sequence). The CDR3 region is CAWSVGASRHNEQFF. Supplemented by reference TRBV30 and TRBJ2-1, the full variable domain reads SQTIHQWPATLVQPVGSPLSLECTVEGTSNPNLYWYRQAAGRGLQLLFYSVGIGQISSEVPQNLSASRPQDRQFILSSKKLLLSDSGFYLCAWSVGASRHNEQFFGPGTRLTVL.

The chain uses TRBV5-5 and TRBJ2-6. The CDR3 spans 15 residues. Germline CDR1 and CDR2: SGHKS and YYEKEE (reference sequence). The CDR3: CASSLVGSGANVLTF.

V gene TRBV6-6 combines with J gene TRBJ2-7; TCRdb gives TRBD1 as the D gene, but with no DNA this cannot be confirmed. CDR3 length: 15 residues. Germline values: CDR1 MNHNY, CDR2 SVGAGI (reference sequence). CDR3 amino acids: CASSYSGGQGYEQYF.

The chain employs TRBV12-3 or TRBV12-4 and TRBJ2-1; TCRdb lists TRBD2, though no DNA is available to test this call. The CDR3 has 16 residues. The chain's CDR3 is CASSLRLAGAYNEQFF.

The chain recombines TRBV6-5 with TRBJ2-5. Per germline, CDR1 MNHEY and CDR2 SVGAGI. The CDR3 covers 12 residues. The CDR3 is CASSPVQETQYF.

The genes are TRBV30 and TRBJ1-2. CDR1 and CDR2 (germline): GTSNPN, SVGIG (reference sequence). The CDR3 length is 13 residues. The CDR3 here is CACPYMSNYGYTF.

The J gene is TRBJ1-5, the V gene TRBV6-6; TCRdb's D call of TRBD1 is untestable without DNA. From germline, CDR1 is MNHNY and CDR2 SVGAGI (reference sequence). The CDR3 is 13 amino acids. The CDR3 sequence: CASSEQGGQPQHF.